A selection of T cell receptor beta chains follows, all from one sample in a study of blood T cells in healthy people across ages. TCRdb ran MiXCR on the 5' RACE reads and lists one entry per CDR3 protein. The sample consists of about 720,000 distinct CDR3 sequences, about a fifth of them appearing once. The sequencing sample was made of blood. The receptors were sampled from a man aged 65 to 79 in good health. The CDR3 runs from the conserved cysteine through the conserved F or W. The D gene is left open where the match is weak. Not every row has a clone size; where given, it reads once, few, many or a size class.

J | size | V | D | length | DNA | CDR3
TRBJ2-1 | few | TRBV7-2 | NA | 12 | TGTGCCAGCAGCTTAGGTACTATCGGGGTGTTCTTC | CASSLGTIGVFF
TRBJ2-3 | many | TRBV29-1 | NA | 13 | TGCAGCGTTGTGGGTCGGAGCACAGATACGCAGTATTTT | CSVVGRSTDTQYF
TRBJ1-4 | few | TRBV6-1 | TRBD1 | 14 | TGCGGATCCGGGACAGGGCTCGTCGGTGAAAAACTGTTTTTT | CGSGTGLVGEKLFF
TRBJ2-3 | many | TRBV2 | NA | 15 | TGTGCCAGCACCCACAGGTCGTCTAACACAGATACGCAGTATTTT | CASTHRSSNTDTQYF
TRBJ2-7 | NA | TRBV10-3 | TRBD1 | 14 | TGTGCCATCAGTGAGGACAGGGCGCCTTACGAGCAGTACTTC | CAISEDRAPYEQYF
TRBJ2-3 | NA | TRBV5-1 | TRBD1 | 15 | TGCGCCAGCAGAATAGGAACAGGGGGCACAGATACGCAGTATTTT | CASRIGTGGTDTQYF
TRBJ2-3 | few | TRBV29-1 | NA | 14 | TGCAGCATCGTACCCCAGGGCTCTAGGAATACGCAGTATTTT | CSIVPQGSRNTQYF
TRBJ2-5 | NA | TRBV3-1 | NA | 15 | TGTGCCAGCAGCCGCGGCAGGGGAAACCAAGAGACCCAGTACTTC | CASSRGRGNQETQYF
TRBJ1-3 | NA | TRBV4-2 | NA | 18 | TGTGCCAGCAGCCAAGATAGACCGGGACCGACCTCTAGAAACACCATATATTTT | CASSQDRPGPTSRNTIYF
TRBJ1-1 | few | TRBV29-1 | TRBD1 | 15 | TGCAGCATTAAACAGGGGGCTTTCATGAACACTGAAGCTTTCTTT | CSIKQGAFMNTEAFF
TRBJ2-4 | many | TRBV7-2 | NA | 11 | TGTGCCAGCAGCTTAAGAAGCATTCAGTACTTC | CASSLRSIQYF
TRBJ2-5 | few | TRBV30 | NA | 13 | TGTGCCTGGAGTAAGCGGAACCAAGAGACCCAGTACTTC | CAWSKRNQETQYF
TRBJ1-2 | NA | TRBV20-1 | NA | 13 | TGCAGTGCGCCTCCCCCAGGGAACTATGGCTACACCTTC | CSAPPPGNYGYTF
TRBJ2-3 | few | TRBV7-2 | NA | 13 | TGTGCCAGCAGCTCTCAAAGCACAGATACGCAGTATTTT | CASSSQSTDTQYF
TRBJ1-4 | NA | TRBV18 | NA | 15 | TGTGCCAGCTCCCAAAATGGCGGAACTAATGAAAAACTGTTTTTT | CASSQNGGTNEKLFF
TRBJ2-7 | NA | TRBV6-5 | TRBD1 | 14 | TGTGCCAGCAGCAGACGGGACAGGGGCTACGAGCAGTACTTC | CASSRRDRGYEQYF
TRBJ2-3 | NA | TRBV28 | NA | 15 | TGTGCCAGCAGTCCGTCGGACTATGGCACAGATACGCAGTATTTT | CASSPSDYGTDTQYF
TRBJ1-2 | NA | TRBV5-1 | NA | 14 | TGCGCCAGCAGCTTGGATTTCAATAACTATGGCTACACCTTC | CASSLDFNNYGYTF
TRBJ1-2 | few | TRBV6-6 | NA | 13 | TGTGCCAGCAGTTACTCGGACAACTATGGCTACACCTTC | CASSYSDNYGYTF
TRBJ2-3 | few | TRBV20-1 | NA | 13 | TGCAGTGCTAGCGTTAGGAGCACAGATACGCAGTATTTT | CSASVRSTDTQYF
TRBJ1-6 | NA | TRBV12-3/TRBV12-4 | NA | 14 | TGTGCCAGCAGTTTTTCACAGCACAATCCACCCCTCCACTTT | CASSFSQHNPPLHF
TRBJ2-2 | NA | TRBV20-1 | TRBD2 | 16 | TGCAGTGCTAGGCCTAGCGGGAGGTTTAACACCGGGGAGCTGTTTTTT | CSARPSGRFNTGELFF
TRBJ1-5 | NA | TRBV9 | TRBD1 | 15 | TGTGCCAGCAGCGTAGGGAGGGGGCTCGGCCAGCCCCAGCATTTT | CASSVGRGLGQPQHF
TRBJ2-1 | few | TRBV18 | NA | 16 | TGTGCCAGCTCACCAGGAGCATTAAGGGGGACCAATGAGCAGTTCTTC | CASSPGALRGTNEQFF
TRBJ2-5 | NA | TRBV3-1 | TRBD1 | 16 | TGTGCCAGCAGCCAAGGGGGCAGGGGGCTTCAAGAGACCCAGTACTTC | CASSQGGRGLQETQYF
TRBJ2-3 | few | TRBV12-3/TRBV12-4 | NA | 14 | TGTGCCAGCAGTTTTGGGGTCTTACGAGATACGCAGTATTTT | CASSFGVLRDTQYF
TRBJ2-5 | few | TRBV5-1 | NA | 15 | TGCGCCAGCAGCCTTCCTGGACGGGGGAAAGAGACCCAGTACTTC | CASSLPGRGKETQYF
TRBJ1-2 | few | TRBV9 | NA | 14 | TGTGCCAGCAGCGTAGGAAACAATAACTATGGCTACACCTTC | CASSVGNNNYGYTF
TRBJ2-5 | NA | TRBV12-3/TRBV12-4 | NA | 14 | TGTGCCAGCAGTTTAAGGGACATCCAAGAGACCCAGTACTTC | CASSLRDIQETQYF
TRBJ2-2 | few | TRBV27 | TRBD1 | 15 | TGTGCCAGCAGTTTAAAGACAGGGGGGGCCGGGGAGCTGTTTTTT | CASSLKTGGAGELFF
TRBJ2-7 | few | TRBV20-1 | TRBD2 | 16 | TGCAGTGCCAGACCTTTACTAGCGGGGGGCTCCTACGAGCAGTACTTC | CSARPLLAGGSYEQYF
TRBJ1-5 | NA | TRBV10-3 | NA | 13 | TGTGCTGGGGGGGGCGAAGGCAATCAGCCCCAGCATTTT | CAGGGEGNQPQHF
TRBJ1-4 | few | TRBV29-1 | NA | 11 | TGCAGCGTTAGAGAAGGGGAAAAACTGTTTTTT | CSVREGEKLFF
TRBJ2-3 | few | TRBV7-9 | TRBD1 | 15 | TGTGCCAGTCAAAATTATGGGACAGGGCGGGATACGCAGTATTTT | CASQNYGTGRDTQYF
TRBJ2-6 | few | TRBV5-1 | NA | 15 | TGCGCCAGCAGCTCGGAGCCTTCGGGATTCAACGTCCTGACTTTC | CASSSEPSGFNVLTF
TRBJ2-3 | few | TRBV5-1 | TRBD2 | 17 | TGCGCCAGCAGCTTCGGAGCGGGGGATGCCTCCACAGATACGCAGTATTTT | CASSFGAGDASTDTQYF
TRBJ1-5 | few | TRBV7-2 | NA | 17 | TGTGCCAGCAGCTTAGCGCACCATGATTATAGCAATCAGCCCCAGCATTTT | CASSLAHHDYSNQPQHF
TRBJ1-1 | NA | TRBV29-1 | NA | 12 | TGCAGCGCTGAATTTTGGGGCACTGAAGCTTTCTTT | CSAEFWGTEAFF
TRBJ2-1 | many | TRBV9 | NA | 15 | TGTGCCAGCTCGCGCGACCCGAGCTCCTACAATGAGCAGTTCTTC | CASSRDPSSYNEQFF
TRBJ2-7 | many | TRBV7-6 | NA | 15 | TGTGCCAGCAGCTTAGGGAGTTGGCTGTTCTACGAGCAGTACTTC | CASSLGSWLFYEQYF
TRBJ2-3 | NA | TRBV7-2 | NA | 15 | TGTGCCAGCAGCTTAGCTCGGTACAACACAGATACGCAGTATTTT | CASSLARYNTDTQYF
TRBJ2-1 | few | TRBV5-1 | TRBD1 | 14 | TGCGCCAGCAGCATGGGACAGGACTACAATGAGCAGTTCTTC | CASSMGQDYNEQFF
TRBJ2-2 | NA | TRBV28 | TRBD1 | 15 | TGTGCCAGCACTTTAGACAGGGCGGTTGGCGGGGAGCTGTTTTTT | CASTLDRAVGGELFF
TRBJ1-5 | NA | TRBV6-1 | TRBD1 | 17 | TGTGCCAGCACTGGGGGACAGGGGGCCGGGAGGTCTCAGCCCCAGCATTTT | CASTGGQGAGRSQPQHF
TRBJ2-3 | many | TRBV5-6 | NA | 12 | TGTGCCAGCAGCCCCCGATCGGATACGCAGTATTTT | CASSPRSDTQYF
TRBJ2-7 | NA | TRBV5-1 | TRBD1 | 16 | TGCGCCAGCAGCTTGGTCCCGACAGGGAGCTCCTACGAGCAGTACTTC | CASSLVPTGSSYEQYF
TRBJ2-3 | few | TRBV29-1 | NA | 13 | TGCAGCTTGAGTAGGTCTCCCGCAGATACGCAGTATTTT | CSLSRSPADTQYF
TRBJ2-2 | NA | TRBV5-5 | NA | 16 | TGTGCCAGCAGCTTGTCGAGACATGTGAACACCGGGGAGCTGTTTTTT | CASSLSRHVNTGELFF
TRBJ2-3 | NA | TRBV6-2/TRBV6-3 | NA | 18 | TGTGCCAGCAGTTTAGACCCAGATTCGATCGGGATTATGGATACGCAGTATTTT | CASSLDPDSIGIMDTQYF
TRBJ2-5 | few | TRBV5-1 | TRBD2 | 16 | TGCGCCAGCAGCTTGGTAGGACTAGCGGGGCAAGAGACCCAGTACTTC | CASSLVGLAGQETQYF
TRBJ2-1 | few | TRBV4-2 | NA | 15 | TGTGCCAGCAGCCCTACCCCTCGGTACGGCAATGAGCAGTTCTTC | CASSPTPRYGNEQFF
TRBJ2-3 | NA | TRBV10-3 | TRBD2 | 17 | TGTGCCATCAGTGAGACGGGAGGGGCCCCTAGCACAGATACGCAGTATTTT | CAISETGGAPSTDTQYF
TRBJ1-4 | NA | TRBV28 | TRBD1 | 17 | TGTGCCAGCAGTTTTTTTCAGTTCATGGGACAGAATGAAAAACTGTTTTTT | CASSFFQFMGQNEKLFF
TRBJ2-6 | NA | TRBV9 | TRBD1 | 16 | TGTGCCAGCAGCGTAGCTATCGAACAGGGGGCCAACGAGCAGCACTTC | CASSVAIEQGANEQHF
TRBJ2-2 | few | TRBV4-1 | NA | 14 | TGCGCCAGCAGCCAAGACGGCAGGGGCCGGGAGCTGTTTTTT | CASSQDGRGRELFF